The 25 T cell receptor beta chains given below trace back to one sample, sequenced in a study of T cells in Graves' hyperthyroidism and ophthalmopathy. TCR beta CDR3 region amplification was performed from RNA transcripts. Initially, a first-round RT-PCR of the TCR CDR3 employed the HTBI primer set. TCRdb fed the multiplex PCR reads into MiXCR, producing one record per CDR3 protein. Here the sample spans some 200,000 distinct CDR3 sequences, about a sixth being singletons. The specimen sequenced was blood. The receptors were gathered from a woman aged 50 to 60 with Graves' hyperthyroidism.

This clonotype was counted many times. This chain connects TRBV3-1 to TRBJ2-1, with 7 bases aligning to TRBD2. Per germline, CDR1 LGHDT and CDR2 YNNKEL (reference sequence). J lost 6 bases, V lost 3 bases, and 5 bases had no gene match. The CDR3 totals 14 residues. The CDR3 coding sequence is TGTGCCAGCAGCCAGGCGGGAGCCCTCAATGAGCAGTTCTTC. Translating gives CASSQAGALNEQFF.

The table lists this clonotype with a few counts. The chain employs TRBV9 and TRBJ1-2; 11 nucleotides agree with TRBD1. J lost 0 bases, V lost 4 bases, and 14 bases had no gene match. The germline V gene encodes CDR1 SGDLS and CDR2 YYNGEE. The CDR3 runs 19 residues. CDR3 protein: CASSPRDGGQGAANYGYTF. In DNA form, the CDR3 reads TGTGCCAGCAGCCCCCGGGACGGAGGACAGGGGGCAGCTAACTATGGCTACACCTTC. The complete variable domain, with remaining parts taken from reference TRBV9 and TRBJ1-2, reads DSGVTQTPKHLITATGQRVTLRCSPRSGDLSVYWYQQSLDQGLQFLIQYYNGEERAKGNILERFSAQQFPDLHSELNLSSLELGDSALYFCASSPRDGGQGAANYGYTFGSGTRLTVV.

This chain links TRBV3-1 with TRBJ1-2; 9 positions agree with TRBD1. The CDR3 consists of 13 residues. Germline loops: CDR1 LGHDT, CDR2 YNNKEL (reference sequence). The ends lost 3 bases at V and 6 bases at J; junction bases unmatched: 2. CDR3 loop: CASSHRTGDGYTF. The CDR3 DNA sequence: TGTGCCAGCAGCCACCGGACAGGGGATGGCTACACCTTC.

The chain has TRBV11-1 and TRBJ2-7, with TRBD2 matching over 9 bases. The ends lost 5 bases at V and 0 bases at J; junction bases unmatched: 5. CDR3 length equals 15 residues. Germline loops: CDR1 SGHAT, CDR2 FQDESV (reference sequence). The CDR3 region is CASSQGLAGSYEQYF. The CDR3 DNA reads TGTGCCAGCAGCCAGGGACTAGCAGGCTCCTACGAGCAGTACTTC.

This clonotype was recorded at least ten times. The J gene is TRBJ2-7, the V gene TRBV12-3 or TRBV12-4, with 8 bases matching TRBD1. V was pared by 2 bases and J by 8 bases, with 5 bases of the junction left unmatched. This CDR3 has 13 amino acids. This CDR3 is CASSLQGAVKQYF. In DNA, the CDR3 is TGTGCCAGCAGTTTACAGGGGGCAGTCAAGCAGTACTTC.

This clonotype occurred many times. V gene TRBV30 combines with J gene TRBJ1-1; 8 nucleotides match TRBD1. J gave up 2 bases and V 8 bases, and 7 bases lay outside the gene matches. The germline gives CDR1 GTSNPN, CDR2 SVGIG (reference sequence). The CDR3 runs 13 residues. This CDR3 is CARRDRLNTEAFF. In nucleotides, the CDR3 is TGTGCCCGCCGGGACAGGCTAAACACTGAAGCTTTCTTT.

This sequence joins TRBV9 and TRBJ1-4, with 7 bases that match TRBD1. Germline trimming cut 0 bases from V and 7 bases from J; bases unmatched to any gene: 3. This CDR3 comprises 14 residues. In germline, CDR1 is SGDLS, CDR2 YYNGEE. DNA for the CDR3: TGTGCCAGCAGCGTAGCGACAGGGAGTGAAAAACTGTTTTTT. Translation gives CASSVATGSEKLFF.

This clonotype was observed at least ten times. The gene calls are TRBV27 and TRBJ1-1; 7 nucleotides agree with TRBD1. The V segment lost 5 bases and the J segment 9 bases; nucleotides outside the gene matches: 12. The germline gives CDR1 MNHEY, CDR2 SMNVEV (reference sequence). The CDR3 is made up of 14 amino acids. CDR3 bases: TGTGCCAGCAGTATTCAACGACAGGGCGAAAAAGCTTTCTTT. Amino acid sequence: CASSIQRQGEKAFF.

This clonotype has only a few counts. Here the CDR3 DNA reads TGTGCCAGCAGCCACCCCAGGATCCGGCTAGCGGGAGACGACTACGAGCAGTACTTC. This sequence encodes CASSHPRIRLAGDDYEQYF. J is TRBJ2-7 and V is TRBV14; 10 nucleotides match TRBD2. CDR1 and CDR2 from the germline V gene are SGHDN and FVKESK. This CDR3 has 19 amino acids. Trimming cost V 3 bases and J 3 bases; bases outside gene matches: 17.

This clonotype appeared a single time. V is TRBV2 and J is TRBJ1-2; 10 nucleotides line up with TRBD1. V gave up 6 bases and J gave up 8 bases; unmatched junction bases: 12. Germline values: CDR1 SNHLY, CDR2 FYNNEI. The CDR3 extends over 15 amino acids. This CDR3 is CASSPLGGQGTGYTF. CDR3 bases: TGTGCCAGCAGCCCACTCGGGGGACAGGGGACAGGCTACACCTTC.

The table lists this clonotype with a few counts. DNA for the CDR3: TGTGCCAGCAGTTCCTCCAGGGGTGGGAGTAACAATCAGCCCCAGCATTTT. Its protein product is CASSSSRGGSNNQPQHF. The V gene is TRBV28, the J gene TRBJ1-5; TRBD1 might be the D (6 bases). The V gene's germline CDR1 is MDHEN and CDR2 SYDVKM. Between the trimmed V and J ends, which lost 4 bases and 3 bases, there was a span of 19 bases. The CDR3 contains 17 residues.

The genes are TRBV27 and TRBJ2-3; D not resolved. Trimming removed 3 bases from V and 3 bases from J, with 13 bases in between. CDR1 is MNHEY and CDR2 is SMNVEV in the germline V gene (reference sequence). The CDR3 loop spans 15 amino acids. The CDR3 reads CASSFLLPGTDTQYF. The CDR3 nucleotides read TGTGCCAGCAGTTTTCTGCTACCAGGTACAGATACGCAGTATTTT.

This rearrangement joins TRBV7-3 to TRBJ1-2; 7 bases line up with TRBD1. The J segment lost 4 bases and the V segment lost 5 bases, leaving 10 bases of the junction unmatched. The germline V gene encodes CDR1 SGHTA and CDR2 FQGTGA. CDR3 length: 15 amino acids. The CDR3 here is CASSPRDSLFYGYTF. CDR3 DNA: TGTGCCAGCAGCCCCCGGGACAGTCTTTTCTATGGCTACACCTTC.

In its sample, this clonotype was seen many times. The rearrangement links TRBV27 to TRBJ2-3; D is possibly TRBD1 or TRBD2 (5 bases each). Germline V gene data show CDR1 as MNHEY and CDR2 as SMNVEV (reference sequence). Trimming took off 8 bases at V and 7 bases at J, with 13 bases between the two ends. The CDR3 contains 12 residues. In nucleotides, the CDR3 is TGTGCCAGCGGAACCGGGACCCATACGCAGTATTTT. Translating gives CASGTGTHTQYF.

The chain joins TRBV6-5 to TRBJ1-3; unclear D gene. Germline-derived CDR1 and CDR2 are MNHEY and SVGAGI. The V end lost 0 bases, the J end lost 4 bases, and 7 bases lay between the germline ends. CDR3 size: 14 residues. The DNA of the CDR3 is TGTGCCAGCAGTTACTCCCTACAGGGAAACACCATATATTTT. Translated: CASSYSLQGNTIYF.

This clonotype was recorded a few times. V is TRBV6-5 and J is TRBJ2-7, with 10 bases fitting TRBD1. Germline V CDR1 and CDR2: MNHEY, SVGAGI. Trimming cost V 3 bases and J 2 bases; bases outside gene matches: 4. CDR3 size: 15 residues. The CDR3 DNA sequence: TGTGCCAGCAGTTATCGGACAGGGGGTCCCTACGAGCAGTACTTC. This codes for CASSYRTGGPYEQYF.

At least ten counts were recorded for this clonotype. This rearrangement joins TRBV28 to TRBJ2-4; 8 bases align to TRBD2. The CDR3 runs 16 residues. Germline V gene lookup returns CDR1 MDHEN and CDR2 SYDVKM. V lost 6 bases to trimming and J lost 0 bases; unmatched junction nucleotides: 7. The CDR3 sequence: CASRPGGGLAKNIQYF. Here the CDR3 DNA reads TGTGCCAGCAGACCGGGCGGGGGGCTAGCCAAAAACATTCAGTACTTC. Variable domain in full (rest from reference TRBV28 and TRBJ2-4): DVKVTQSSRYLVKRTGEKVFLECVQDMDHENMFWYRQDPGLGLRLIYFSYDVKMKEKGDIPEGYSVSREKKERFSLILESASTNQTSMYLCASRPGGGLAKNIQYFGAGTRLSVL.

Ten or more counts support this clonotype. The genes are TRBV18 and TRBJ2-5; a weak D match, TRBD1 (5 bases). Germline V gene lookup returns CDR1 KGHSH and CDR2 LQKENI. CDR3 length: 15 amino acids. V was trimmed by 3 bases and J by 4 bases, leaving 15 bases between them. The CDR3 is CASSPNQGIGETQYF. The CDR3 nucleotides are TGTGCCAGCTCACCGAACCAGGGCATAGGAGAGACCCAGTACTTC.

Only a few counts were recorded for this clonotype. This sequence joins TRBV13 and TRBJ1-1; 7 bases are a match to TRBD1. The CDR3 extends over 15 amino acids. Germline trimming cut 0 bases from V and 2 bases from J; bases unmatched to any gene: 3. Looked up from germline, CDR1 is PRHDT and CDR2 is FYEKMQ (reference sequence). CDR3 in amino acids: CASSLGTGSNTEAFF. CDR3 bases: TGTGCCAGCAGCTTAGGGACAGGGTCAAACACTGAAGCTTTCTTT.

Notes on this clonotype: Sequence at one end of the junction differs from germline and may be a read error. The chain recombines TRBV5-1 with TRBJ2-2; D not certain. This CDR3 is built from 16 residues. Germline assignment: CDR1 SGHRS and CDR2 YFSETQ. This CDR3 is CASSKELDGNTGELFF. The CDR3 DNA follows: TGTGCCAGCAGTAAAGAACTGGACGGGAACACCGGGGAGCTGTTTTTT.

This clonotype has a handful of counts. This chain joins TRBV30 and TRBJ1-5, with 7 nucleotides matching TRBD1. The germline gives CDR1 GTSNPN, CDR2 SVGIG (reference sequence). J was trimmed by 3 bases and V by 5 bases; bases with no gene match: 7. This CDR3 is built from 14 residues. The CDR3 DNA reads as TGTGCCTGGGACGCAGGGACAGCCAATCAGCCCCAGCATTTT. Translating it yields CAWDAGTANQPQHF.

This clonotype was recorded at least ten times. J is TRBJ1-2 and V is TRBV29-1; D is possibly TRBD1 (6 bases). CDR1 SQVTM and CDR2 ANQGSEA come from the germline V gene. V was shortened by 4 bases and J by 4 bases, with 13 bases between the two germline ends. This CDR3 has 13 residues. The CDR3 DNA sequence: TGCAGCGTTGTCGGACAGTCCTTCTATGGCTACACCTTC. Encoded protein: CSVVGQSFYGYTF.

The chain joins TRBV6-1 to TRBJ1-2; 7 bases line up with TRBD1. Germline V gives CDR1 MNHNS, CDR2 SASEGT. The CDR3 contains 12 residues. The CDR3 nucleotides are TGTGCAACCGGGGGACAGAGTTATGGCTACACCTTC. Its protein is CATGGQSYGYTF.

This clonotype was detected only a few times. The chain is built from TRBV12-3 or TRBV12-4 and TRBJ2-1; 8 bases match TRBD2. This CDR3 comprises 15 residues. J lost 0 bases, V lost 6 bases, and 4 bases had no gene match. The CDR3 DNA reads as TGTGCCAGCAGACATACTAGCGGCTCCTACAATGAGCAGTTCTTC. Translating gives CASRHTSGSYNEQFF.

This clonotype was picked up many times. The rearrangement links TRBV18 to TRBJ2-3; a weak D match, TRBD2 (7 bases). From germline, CDR1 is KGHSH and CDR2 LQKENI. V lost 2 bases and J 2 bases, leaving 20 bases between the germline ends. This CDR3 has 18 amino acids. The CDR3 DNA sequence: TGTGCCAGCTCACCATGGGGGGGCCTCCGAAGCGACACAGATACGCAGTATTTT. Amino acid sequence: CASSPWGGLRSDTDTQYF.